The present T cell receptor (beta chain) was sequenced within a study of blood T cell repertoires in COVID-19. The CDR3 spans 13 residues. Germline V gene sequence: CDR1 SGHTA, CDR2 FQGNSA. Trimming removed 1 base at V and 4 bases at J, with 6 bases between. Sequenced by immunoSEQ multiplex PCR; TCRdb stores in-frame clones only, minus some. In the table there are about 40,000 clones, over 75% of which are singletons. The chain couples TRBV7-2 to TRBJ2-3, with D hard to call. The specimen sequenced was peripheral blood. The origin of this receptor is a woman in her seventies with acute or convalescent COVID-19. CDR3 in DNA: TGTGCCAGCAGCTTAGTGGCTTCAGATACGCAGTATTTT. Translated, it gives CASSLVASDTQYF.